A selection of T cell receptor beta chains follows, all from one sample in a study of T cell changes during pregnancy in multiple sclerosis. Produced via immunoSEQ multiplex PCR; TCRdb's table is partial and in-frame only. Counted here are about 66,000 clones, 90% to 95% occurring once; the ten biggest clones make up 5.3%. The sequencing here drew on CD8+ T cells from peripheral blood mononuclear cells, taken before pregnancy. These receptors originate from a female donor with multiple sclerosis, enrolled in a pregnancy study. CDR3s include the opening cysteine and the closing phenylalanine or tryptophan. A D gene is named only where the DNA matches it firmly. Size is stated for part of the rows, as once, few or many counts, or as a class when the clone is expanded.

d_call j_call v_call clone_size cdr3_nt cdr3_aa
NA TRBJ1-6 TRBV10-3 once TGTGCCATCAGTGAGCAGGGGATGGATTCACCCCTCCACTTT CAISEQGMDSPLHF
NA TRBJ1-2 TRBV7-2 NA TGTGCCAGCAGCTTCGGGGGTAACTATGGCTACACCTTC CASSFGGNYGYTF
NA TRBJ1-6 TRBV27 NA TGTGCCAGCAGTTCCCTACCGGGAATTAATTCACCCCTCCACTTT CASSSLPGINSPLHF
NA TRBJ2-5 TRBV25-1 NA TGTGCCAGCAGTGAATTTGAAGCAGGGGATGACCAAGAGACCCAGTACTTC CASSEFEAGDDQETQYF
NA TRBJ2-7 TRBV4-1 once TGCGCCAGCAGCCAAGTAGATCAGGGGAGAGACTACGAGCAGTACTTC CASSQVDQGRDYEQYF
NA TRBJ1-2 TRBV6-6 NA TGTGCCAGCAGTTACCCAGGCACCAACTATGGCTACACCTTC CASSYPGTNYGYTF
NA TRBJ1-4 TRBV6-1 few TGTGCCAGCACCAGAGACAGCCCATTTGAAAAACTGTTTTTT CASTRDSPFEKLFF
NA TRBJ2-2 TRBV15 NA TGTGCCACCAGCAGACCCAACTCGGGCACCGGGGAGCTGTTTTTT CATSRPNSGTGELFF
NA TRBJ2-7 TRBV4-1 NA TGCGCCAGCAGCCAACCCCCCTTCTACGAGCAGTACTTC CASSQPPFYEQYF
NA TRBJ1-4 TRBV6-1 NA TGTGCCAGCAGTGAAGGACAGGCCTGGGAAAAACTGTTTTTT CASSEGQAWEKLFF
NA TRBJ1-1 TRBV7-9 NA TGTGCCAGCAGCGCAGGGGTCGACACTGAAGCTTTCTTT CASSAGVDTEAFF
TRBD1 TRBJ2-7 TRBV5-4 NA TGTGCCAGCAGCTACGGGACAGATAGCTCCTACGAGCAGTACTTC CASSYGTDSSYEQYF
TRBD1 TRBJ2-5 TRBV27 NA TGTGCCAGCGCTCCGCCCCAGGGGGCCTTGGAGACCCAGTACTTC CASAPPQGALETQYF
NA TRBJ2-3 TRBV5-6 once TGTGCCAGCAGCTTACTTTTTGGCACAGATACGCAGTATTTT CASSLLFGTDTQYF
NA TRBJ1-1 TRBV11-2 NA TGTGCCAGCAGCTTAGGACAGAACACTGAAGCTTTCTTT CASSLGQNTEAFF
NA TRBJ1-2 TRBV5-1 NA TGCGCCAGCAGCTTTTACATGACAGGAGTAGGATATGGCTACACCTTC CASSFYMTGVGYGYTF
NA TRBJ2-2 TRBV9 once TGTGCCAGCAGCGTAGGGGGGGTGAACACCGGGGAGCTGTTTTTT CASSVGGVNTGELFF
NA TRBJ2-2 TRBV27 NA TGTGCCAGCAACCCAACCTCAGACACCGGGGAGCTGTTTTTT CASNPTSDTGELFF
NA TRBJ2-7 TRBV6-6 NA TGTGCCAGCAGTTACCCGGGGGAGTACGAGCAGTACTTC CASSYPGEYEQYF
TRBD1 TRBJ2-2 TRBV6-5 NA TGTGCCAGCAGCCACGGACAGGGGGCGCGGGGGGAGCTGTTTTTT CASSHGQGARGELFF
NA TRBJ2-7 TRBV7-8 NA TGTGCCAGCAGTTCCCAGGGGAGCGAGCAGTACTTC CASSSQGSEQYF
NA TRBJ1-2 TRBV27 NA TGTGCCAGCAGTTTATCCCCAGGGTCTAACTATGGCTACACCTTC CASSLSPGSNYGYTF
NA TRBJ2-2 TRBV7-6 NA TGTGCCAGCAGCTTAACTGAGGCAACCGGGGAGCTGTTTTTT CASSLTEATGELFF
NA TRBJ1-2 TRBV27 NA TGTGCCAGCAGTCCTCCAGGGACTAGCTATGGCTACACCTTC CASSPPGTSYGYTF
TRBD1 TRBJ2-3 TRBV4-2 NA TGTGCCAGCAGCCAAATTGACAGGGGCGACACAGATACGCAGTATTTT CASSQIDRGDTDTQYF
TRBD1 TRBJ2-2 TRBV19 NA TGTGCCGGTCGGCGACAGGGGGGCACCGGGGAGCTGTTTTTT CAGRRQGGTGELFF
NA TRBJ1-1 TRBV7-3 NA TGTGCCAGCAGCCCCTCGCACGGACTTGAAGCTTTCTTT CASSPSHGLEAFF
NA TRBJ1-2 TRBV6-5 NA TGTGCCAGCAGCTCAGGGGTTGGCTACACCTTC CASSSGVGYTF
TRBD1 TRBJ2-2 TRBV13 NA TGTGCCAGCAGCTTATTCGGACAGGGGGGAATTAACACCGGGGAGCTGTTTTTT CASSLFGQGGINTGELFF
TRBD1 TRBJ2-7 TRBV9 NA TGTGCCAGCAGCCCCGGGACAGGTGGGGAGCAGTACTTC CASSPGTGGEQYF
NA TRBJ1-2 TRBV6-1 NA TGTGCCAGCAGTGACGGAGCCTATGGCTACACCTTC CASSDGAYGYTF
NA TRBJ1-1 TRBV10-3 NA TGTGCCATCAGTGAGTCATACCAGATGAACACTGAAGCTTTCTTT CAISESYQMNTEAFF
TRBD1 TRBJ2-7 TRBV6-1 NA TGTGCCAGCATTACATGGGACAGATCTTACGAGCAGTACTTC CASITWDRSYEQYF
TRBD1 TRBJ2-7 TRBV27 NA TGTGCCAGCAGACGCTGGACAGGGGCCTACGAGCAGTACTTC CASRRWTGAYEQYF
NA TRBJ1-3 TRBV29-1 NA TGCAGCCACCCAATCCTCCGGACAGAAGGCTCTGGAAACACCATATATTTT CSHPILRTEGSGNTIYF
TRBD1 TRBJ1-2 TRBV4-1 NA TGCGCCAGCAGCCCCATTGGGGGGACAGGGCCTGGCTACACCTTC CASSPIGGTGPGYTF
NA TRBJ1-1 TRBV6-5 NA TGTGCCAGCAGTTACAGGGAGGGGATGAACACTGAAGCTTTCTTT CASSYREGMNTEAFF
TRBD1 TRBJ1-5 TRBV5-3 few TGTGCCAGAAGCTTAGGCCGACAGGGTGCCACGAGGAATCAGCCCCAGCATTTT CARSLGRQGATRNQPQHF
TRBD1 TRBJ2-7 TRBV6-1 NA TGTGCCAGCAGAGGGGACAGTAGGGAGTACTTC CASRGDSREYF
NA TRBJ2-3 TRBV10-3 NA TGTGCCATCAGTGAGTCGACCATTTTGGGCGGCACAGATACGCAGTATTTT CAISESTILGGTDTQYF
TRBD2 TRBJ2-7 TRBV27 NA TGTGCCAGCAGTTTATCAAGCGGGGGATACGAGCAGTACTTC CASSLSSGGYEQYF
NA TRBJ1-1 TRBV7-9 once TGTGCCAGCAGCTCCCAGACAGCCCTTGGAGCTTTCTTT CASSSQTALGAFF
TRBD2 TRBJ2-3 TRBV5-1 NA TGCGCCAGCAGCTCGAGCGGGGGGGCAGATACGCAGTATTTT CASSSSGGADTQYF
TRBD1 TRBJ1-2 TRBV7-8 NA TGTGCCAGCGCCAGAGGGACAGGGAAGATGTTTTATGGCTACACCTTC CASARGTGKMFYGYTF
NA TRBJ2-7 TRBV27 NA TGTGCCAGCAGTTCCCCGGTCACCTACGAGCAGTACTTC CASSSPVTYEQYF
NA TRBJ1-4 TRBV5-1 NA TGCGCCAGCAGCGAGGACATTGGGGATGAAAAACTGTTTTTT CASSEDIGDEKLFF
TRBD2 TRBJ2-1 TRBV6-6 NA TGTGCCAGCAGTTACCTTGCGGGGGGCTGGGTAGATGAGCAGTTCTTC CASSYLAGGWVDEQFF
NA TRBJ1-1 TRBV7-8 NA TGTGCCAGCAGCCAGGACAGCACTGAAGCTTTCTTT CASSQDSTEAFF
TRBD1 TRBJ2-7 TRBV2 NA TGTGCCAGCAGGGACAGGCTTGGCTACGAGCAGTACTTC CASRDRLGYEQYF
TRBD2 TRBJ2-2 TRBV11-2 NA TGTGCCAGCAGCTCTCCGGGACTAGCGGGGAGGCGTACCGGGGAGCTGTTTTTT CASSSPGLAGRRTGELFF
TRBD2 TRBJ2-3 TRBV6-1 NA TGTGCCAGCGGTGGTACGACTAGCGATGCAGATACGCAGTATTTT CASGGTTSDADTQYF